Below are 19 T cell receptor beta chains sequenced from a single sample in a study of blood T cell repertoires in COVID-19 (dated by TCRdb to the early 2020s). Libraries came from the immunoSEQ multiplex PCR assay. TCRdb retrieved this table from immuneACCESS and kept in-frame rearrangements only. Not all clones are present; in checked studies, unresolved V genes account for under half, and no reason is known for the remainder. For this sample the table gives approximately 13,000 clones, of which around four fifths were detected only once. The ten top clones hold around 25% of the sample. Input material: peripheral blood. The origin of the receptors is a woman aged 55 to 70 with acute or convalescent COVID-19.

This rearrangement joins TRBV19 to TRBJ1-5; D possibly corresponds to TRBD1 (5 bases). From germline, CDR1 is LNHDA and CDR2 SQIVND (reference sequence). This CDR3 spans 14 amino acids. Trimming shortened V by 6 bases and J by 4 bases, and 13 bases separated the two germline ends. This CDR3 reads CASSFQGRNQPQHF. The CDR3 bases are TGTGCCAGTAGCTTCCAGGGTCGGAATCAGCCCCAGCATTTT.

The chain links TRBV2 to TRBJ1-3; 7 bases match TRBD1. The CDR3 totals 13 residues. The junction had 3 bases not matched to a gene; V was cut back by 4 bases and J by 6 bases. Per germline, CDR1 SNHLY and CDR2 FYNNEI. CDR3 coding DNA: TGTGCCAGCAGTGGGACAGGACAAAACACCATATATTTT. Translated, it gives CASSGTGQNTIYF.

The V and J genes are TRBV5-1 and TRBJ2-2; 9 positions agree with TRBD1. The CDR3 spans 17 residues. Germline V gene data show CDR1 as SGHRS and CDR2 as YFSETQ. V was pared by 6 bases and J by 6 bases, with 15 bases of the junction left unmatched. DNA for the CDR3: TGCGCCAGCACTCGCGGTGGGACAGGGTACATGGCCGGGGAGCTGTTTTTT. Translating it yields CASTRGGTGYMAGELFF.

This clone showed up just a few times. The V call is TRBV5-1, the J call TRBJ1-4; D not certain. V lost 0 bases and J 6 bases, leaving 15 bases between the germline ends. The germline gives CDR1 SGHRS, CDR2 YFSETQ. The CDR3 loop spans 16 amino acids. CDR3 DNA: TGCGCCAGCAGCTTGGATTTTGGGGTGGGAGATGAAAAACTGTTTTTT. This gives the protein CASSLDFGVGDEKLFF.

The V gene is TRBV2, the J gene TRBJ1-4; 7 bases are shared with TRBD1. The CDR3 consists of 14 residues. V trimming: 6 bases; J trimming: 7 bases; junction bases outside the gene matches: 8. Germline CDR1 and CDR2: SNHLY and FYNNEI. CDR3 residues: CASREEGASEKLFF. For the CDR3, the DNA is TGTGCCAGCAGGGAGGAGGGGGCCAGTGAAAAACTGTTTTTT.

CDR3 protein: CAIRETGGSYEQYF. CDR3 DNA sequence: TGTGCCATCAGGGAAACAGGGGGAAGCTACGAGCAGTACTTC. The rearrangement joins TRBV10-3 to TRBJ2-7; 8 bases align to TRBD1. The germline V gene encodes CDR1 ENHRY and CDR2 SYGVKD. CDR3 length equals 14 residues. The V segment lost 6 bases and the J segment 3 bases; nucleotides outside the gene matches: 7.

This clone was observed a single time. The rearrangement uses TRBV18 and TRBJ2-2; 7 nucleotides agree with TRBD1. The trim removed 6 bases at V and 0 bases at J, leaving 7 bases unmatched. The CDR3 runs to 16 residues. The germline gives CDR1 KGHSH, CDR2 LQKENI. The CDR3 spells CASSRTGAPNTGELFF. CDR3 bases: TGTGCCAGCTCGCGAACAGGGGCACCGAACACCGGGGAGCTGTTTTTT.

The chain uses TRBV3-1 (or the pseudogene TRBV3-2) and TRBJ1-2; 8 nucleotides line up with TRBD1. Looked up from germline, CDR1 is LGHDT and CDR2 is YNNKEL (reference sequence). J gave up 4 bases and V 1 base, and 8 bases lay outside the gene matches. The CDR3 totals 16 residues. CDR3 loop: CASSQVGQGSIYGYTF. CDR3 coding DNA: TGTGCCAGCAGCCAAGTAGGACAGGGTTCGATCTATGGCTACACCTTC.

This chain's CDR3 is CASSQGQTEAFF. The CDR3, as DNA: TGTGCCAGCAGCCAAGGGCAGACTGAAGCTTTCTTT. J is TRBJ1-1 and V is TRBV3-1 (or the pseudogene TRBV3-2); D is uncertain. Trimming removed 1 base from V and 5 bases from J, with 5 bases in between. The CDR3 contains 12 residues. CDR1 and CDR2 (germline): LGHDT, YNNKEL (reference sequence).

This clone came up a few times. DNA for the CDR3: TGTGCCAGCCGCCGGATGCTTAGCGGTGATGAGACCCAGTACTTC. The encoded protein is CASRRMLSGDETQYF. The J gene is TRBJ2-5, the V gene TRBV6-2 or TRBV6-3; a weak D match, TRBD2 (6 bases). The CDR3 sequence is 15 residues long. The germline gives CDR1 MNHEY, CDR2 SVGEGT. Trimming took 8 bases from V and 5 from J, leaving 21 bases between them.

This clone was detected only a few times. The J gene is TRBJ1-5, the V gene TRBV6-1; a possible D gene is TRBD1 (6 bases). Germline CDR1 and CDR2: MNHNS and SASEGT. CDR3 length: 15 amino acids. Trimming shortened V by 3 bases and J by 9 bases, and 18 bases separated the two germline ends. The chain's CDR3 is CASSEGAGALRPQHF. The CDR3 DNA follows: TGTGCCAGCAGTGAGGGGGCGGGTGCCTTGAGGCCCCAGCATTTT.

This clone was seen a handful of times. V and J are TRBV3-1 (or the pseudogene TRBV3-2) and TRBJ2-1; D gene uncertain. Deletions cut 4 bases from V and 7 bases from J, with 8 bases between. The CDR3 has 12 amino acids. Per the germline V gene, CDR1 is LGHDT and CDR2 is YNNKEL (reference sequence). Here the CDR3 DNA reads TGTGCCAGCAGCCCTACCGGGAATGAGCAGTTCTTC. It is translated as CASSPTGNEQFF.

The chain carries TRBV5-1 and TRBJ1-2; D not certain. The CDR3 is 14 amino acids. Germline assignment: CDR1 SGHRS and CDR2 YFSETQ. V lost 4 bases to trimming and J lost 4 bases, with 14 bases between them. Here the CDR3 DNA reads TGCGCCAGCAGCCGTGGAGAGGGCGGCTATGGCTACACCTTC. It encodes CASSRGEGGYGYTF.

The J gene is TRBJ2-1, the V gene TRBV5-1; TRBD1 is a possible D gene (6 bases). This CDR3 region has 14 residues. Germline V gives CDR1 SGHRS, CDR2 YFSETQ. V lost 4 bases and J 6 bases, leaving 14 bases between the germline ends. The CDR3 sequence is CASSPGQPLNEQFF. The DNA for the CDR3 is TGCGCCAGCAGCCCCGGACAGCCACTCAATGAGCAGTTCTTC.

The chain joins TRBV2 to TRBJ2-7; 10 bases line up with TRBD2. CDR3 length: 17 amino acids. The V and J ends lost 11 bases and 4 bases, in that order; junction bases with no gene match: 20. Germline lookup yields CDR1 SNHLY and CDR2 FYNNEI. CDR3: CAGAQLAGKVGGYEQYF. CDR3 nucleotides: TGTGCCGGAGCCCAACTAGCGGGAAAAGTCGGGGGTTACGAGCAGTACTTC. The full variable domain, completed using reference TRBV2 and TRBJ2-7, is EPEVTQTPSHQVTQMGQEVILRCVPISNHLYFYWYRQILGQKVEFLVSFYNNEISEKSEIFDDQFSVERPDGSNFTLKIRSTKLEDSAMYFCAGAQLAGKVGGYEQYFGPGTRLTVT.

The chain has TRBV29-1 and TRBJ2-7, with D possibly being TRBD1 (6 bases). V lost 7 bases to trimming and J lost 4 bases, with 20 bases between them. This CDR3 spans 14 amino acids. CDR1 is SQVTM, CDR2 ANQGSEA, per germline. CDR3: CSALPTGYGYEQYF. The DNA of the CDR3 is TGCAGCGCCCTCCCAACAGGGTATGGATACGAGCAGTACTTC.

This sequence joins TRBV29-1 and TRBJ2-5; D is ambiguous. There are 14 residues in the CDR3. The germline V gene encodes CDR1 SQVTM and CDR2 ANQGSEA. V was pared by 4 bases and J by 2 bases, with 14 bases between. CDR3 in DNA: TGCAGCGTTGTTTCACAAAAAAGACAAGAGACCCAGTACTTC. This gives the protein CSVVSQKRQETQYF.

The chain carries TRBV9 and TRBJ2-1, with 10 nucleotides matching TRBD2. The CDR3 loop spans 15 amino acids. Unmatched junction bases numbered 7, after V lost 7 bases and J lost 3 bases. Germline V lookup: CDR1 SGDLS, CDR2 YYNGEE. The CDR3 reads CASYLGTSVYNEQFF. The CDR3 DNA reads TGTGCCAGCTACCTCGGGACTAGCGTCTACAATGAGCAGTTCTTC.

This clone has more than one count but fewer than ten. The CDR3 DNA follows: TGTGCCAGCAGCTTGACTTACGATGAGCAGTTCTTC. Its translation is CASSLTYDEQFF. The chain employs TRBV7-8 and TRBJ2-1, with D hard to call. Trimming took 3 bases from V and 8 from J, leaving 8 bases between them. The CDR3 is made up of 12 amino acids. Germline V gives CDR1 SGHVS, CDR2 FQNEAQ.